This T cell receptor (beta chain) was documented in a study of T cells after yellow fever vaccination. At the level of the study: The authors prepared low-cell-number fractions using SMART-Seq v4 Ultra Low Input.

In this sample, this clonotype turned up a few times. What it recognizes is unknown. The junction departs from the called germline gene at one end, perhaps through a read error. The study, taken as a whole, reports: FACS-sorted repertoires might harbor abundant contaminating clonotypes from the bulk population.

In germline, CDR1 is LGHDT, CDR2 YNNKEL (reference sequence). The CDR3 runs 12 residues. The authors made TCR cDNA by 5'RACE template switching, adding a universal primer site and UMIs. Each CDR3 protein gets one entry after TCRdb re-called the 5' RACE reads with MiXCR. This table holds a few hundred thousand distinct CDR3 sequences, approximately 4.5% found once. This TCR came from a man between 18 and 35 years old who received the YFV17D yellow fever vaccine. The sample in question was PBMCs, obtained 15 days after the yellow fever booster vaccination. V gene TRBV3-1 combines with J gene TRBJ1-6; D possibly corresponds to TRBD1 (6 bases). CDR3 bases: TGTGCCAGCAGCTTCCCCCGGACAGCCCCGGTCTTT. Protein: CASSFPRTAPVF.